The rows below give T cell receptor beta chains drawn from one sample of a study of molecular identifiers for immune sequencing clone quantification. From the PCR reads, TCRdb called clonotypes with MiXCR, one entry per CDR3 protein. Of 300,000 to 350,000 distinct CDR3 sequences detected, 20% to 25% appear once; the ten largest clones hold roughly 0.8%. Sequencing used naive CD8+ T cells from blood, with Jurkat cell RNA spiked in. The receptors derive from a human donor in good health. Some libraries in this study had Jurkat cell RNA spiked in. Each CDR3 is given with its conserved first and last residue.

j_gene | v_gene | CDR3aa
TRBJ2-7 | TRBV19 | CASSSPDKDSYEQYF
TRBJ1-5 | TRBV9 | CPRAHNQPQHF
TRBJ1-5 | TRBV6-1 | CASSQTPRGQSNQPQHF
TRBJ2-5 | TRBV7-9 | CASSQPPGLTEETQYF
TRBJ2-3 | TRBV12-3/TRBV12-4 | CASSPGRSTDTQYF
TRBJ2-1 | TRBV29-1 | CSSIDGSSYNEQFF
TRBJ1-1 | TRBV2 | CASKERPGAYTEAFF
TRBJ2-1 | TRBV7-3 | CASSFRAGEQSF
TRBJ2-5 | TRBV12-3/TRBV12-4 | CASSLSEQETQYF
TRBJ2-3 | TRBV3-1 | CASSPKRGGGTDTQYF
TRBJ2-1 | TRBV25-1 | CASSGQQGKQFF
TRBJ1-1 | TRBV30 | CAWIPAGELGTEAFF
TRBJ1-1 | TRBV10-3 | CAISKGQGGFEAFF
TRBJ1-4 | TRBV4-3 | CASGQEIVGHTNEKLFF
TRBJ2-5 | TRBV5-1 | CASSLVLASETQYF
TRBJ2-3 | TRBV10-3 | CAISRTGSTDTQYF
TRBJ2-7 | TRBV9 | CASSPGTPHEQYF
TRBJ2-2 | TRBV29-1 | CSVGGTNTGELFF
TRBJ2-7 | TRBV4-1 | CASSLTRDSPYEQYF
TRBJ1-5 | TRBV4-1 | CASSHDQGSNQPQHF
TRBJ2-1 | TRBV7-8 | CASSSGTSGSF
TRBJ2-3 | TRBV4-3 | CASSQDRQPTDTQYF
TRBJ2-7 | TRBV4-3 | CASSQDRNSYEQYF
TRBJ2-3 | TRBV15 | CATSSPLAASEVDTQYF
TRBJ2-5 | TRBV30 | CAWSRQPGETQYF
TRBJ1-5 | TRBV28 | CASSLWGGEPQHF
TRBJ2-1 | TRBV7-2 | CASSSLAGGPDEQFF
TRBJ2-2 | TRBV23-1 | CASSSLARVETGELFF
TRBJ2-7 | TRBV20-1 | CSASFLTGGPYEQYF
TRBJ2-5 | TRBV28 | CASRPSSLAGGLETQYF
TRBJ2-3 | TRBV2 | CASPKRVTDTQYF
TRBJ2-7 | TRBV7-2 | CASNLGGTSGYEQHF
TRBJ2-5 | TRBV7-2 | CASSPPLTFGGAGETQYF
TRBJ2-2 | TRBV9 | CASTVTGAGELFF
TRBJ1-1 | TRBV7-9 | CASSHLGGVDHEAFF
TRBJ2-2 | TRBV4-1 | CASSQFMSTGELFF
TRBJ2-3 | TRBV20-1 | CSARLILAGGPTDTQYF
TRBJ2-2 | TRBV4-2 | CASSPRGSGTGGGELFF
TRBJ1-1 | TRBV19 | CASNANRLNTEAFF
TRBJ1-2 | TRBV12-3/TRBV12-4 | CASSAGRDSFFYGYTF
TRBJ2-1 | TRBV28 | CASSLGSDSYNEQFF
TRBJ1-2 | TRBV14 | CASSPFEWYGYTF
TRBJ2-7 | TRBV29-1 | CSVEVTGYCEQYF
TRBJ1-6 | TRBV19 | CASSIGFSPLHF